Here is one T cell receptor beta chain with its context. These data originate in a study of blood T cell repertoires in COVID-19. Sequenced by immunoSEQ multiplex PCR; TCRdb stores in-frame clones only, minus some. Among 150,000 to 200,000 clones listed, 80% to 90% were seen once. This receptor was taken from a human donor in a cohort sampled during active COVID-19. Sequencing was done on a sample of peripheral blood.

CDR3 protein: CAWSSGGGGEQFF. The CDR3 DNA is TGTGCCTGGAGTTCGGGGGGGGGAGGTGAGCAGTTCTTC. The genes are TRBV30 and TRBJ2-1, with 8 bases aligning to TRBD2. The CDR3 covers 13 residues. V shed 2 bases, J shed 9 bases, and the junction held 6 bases outside the gene matches. Per germline, CDR1 GTSNPN and CDR2 SVGIG (reference sequence).